Following are 12 T cell receptor beta chains from one sample sequenced in a study of T cells after yellow fever vaccination. TCRdb independently ran MiXCR on the 5' RACE reads; one entry per CDR3 protein. The sample includes some 400,000 distinct CDR3 sequences, roughly 6.1% of them seen just once. The sequences come from PBMCs, collected 5 days after the yellow fever booster vaccination. The receptors were sampled from a man between 25 and 39 years old who received the YFV17D yellow fever vaccine.

In its sample, this clonotype was seen a few times. The genes are TRBV6-5 and TRBJ2-7; the D gene is possibly TRBD2 (7 bases). The CDR3 sequence is 15 residues long. Germline CDR1 reads MNHEY; CDR2 reads SVGAGI. Trimming cost V 4 bases and J 6 bases, with 19 bases left between them. CDR3 sequence (DNA): TGTGCCAGCAGTTCGGGACCCCCGGGGGGCCTCGAGCAGTACTTC. This gives the protein CASSSGPPGGLEQYF.

The table lists this clonotype with many counts. CDR3 residues: CSVYDSYTEAFF. The CDR3 coding sequence is TGCAGTGTTTACGACAGCTACACTGAAGCTTTCTTT. The J gene is TRBJ1-1, the V gene TRBV20-1; D may be TRBD1 (5 bases). The CDR3 contains 12 residues. CDR1 is DFQATT and CDR2 is SNEGSKA in the germline V gene (reference sequence). V gave up 7 bases and J gave up 3 bases, with 12 bases separating them.

This clonotype has a handful of counts. This chain connects TRBV7-9 to TRBJ2-5; 9 bases fit TRBD2. V lost 5 bases and J lost 5; bases outside the gene matches: 9. This CDR3 comprises 15 residues. CDR1 and CDR2 from the germline V gene are SEHNR and FQNEAQ (reference sequence). The CDR3 here is CASSVGASGIETQYF. The CDR3 region has the DNA TGTGCCAGCAGCGTTGGTGCTAGCGGGATTGAGACCCAGTACTTC.

In its sample, this clonotype was seen a few times. V is TRBV7-8 and J is TRBJ2-1; D is uncertain. Trimming removed 5 bases from V and 5 bases from J, with 19 bases in between. Germline values: CDR1 SGHVS, CDR2 FQNEAQ. The CDR3 spans 16 residues. The CDR3 spells CASSQTKPNRDNEQFF. The CDR3 bases are TGTGCCAGCAGCCAAACGAAACCAAATAGAGACAATGAGCAGTTCTTC.

The chain carries TRBV5-1 and TRBJ2-6, with TRBD2 matching over 7 bases. In germline, CDR1 is SGHRS, CDR2 YFSETQ. The CDR3 extends over 21 amino acids. J lost 0 bases, V lost 5 bases, and 20 bases had no gene match. DNA for the CDR3: TGCGCCAGCAGGCTTTCGACCTCGGCGGGGGATGGGAGCTCTGGGGCCAACGTCCTGACTTTC. The encoded protein is CASRLSTSAGDGSSGANVLTF.

Many counts were recorded for this clonotype. The chain links TRBV4-2 to TRBJ1-1, with D uncertain. Deletions cut 1 base from V and 0 bases from J, with 24 bases between. Per the germline V gene, CDR1 is LGHNA and CDR2 is YNFKEQ. This CDR3 is built from 20 residues. The CDR3 DNA follows: TGTGCCAGCAGCCAAGTTTCCCTTGTCTTCCCGTCCGCATTGAACACTGAAGCTTTCTTT. It specifies CASSQVSLVFPSALNTEAFF.

This clonotype appeared many times. The chain recombines TRBV12-3 or TRBV12-4 with TRBJ2-2; unclear D gene. The CDR3 runs to 11 residues. V was clipped by 6 bases and J by 13 bases, with 12 bases between them. CDR3 region: CASSLSWALFF. In nucleotides, the CDR3 is TGTGCCAGCAGCCTTTCCTGGGCGCTGTTTTTT.

The V call is TRBV4-3, the J call TRBJ2-1; no definite D call. The CDR3 consists of 16 residues. V lost 0 bases to trimming and J lost 0 bases, with 9 bases between them. Germline V gene data show CDR1 as LGHNA and CDR2 as YSLEER. CDR3 protein: CASSQEGQLSYNEQFF. The CDR3 DNA follows: TGCGCCAGCAGCCAAGAAGGGCAGCTCTCCTACAATGAGCAGTTCTTC.

This clonotype was detected many times. The chain uses TRBV12-3 or TRBV12-4 and TRBJ2-7, with D perhaps TRBD1 or TRBD2 (5 bases each). The CDR3 consists of 12 residues. V was cut by 3 bases and J by 6 bases, with 9 bases left in between. DNA for the CDR3: TGTGCCAGCAGTTTTGTGAGGGGCGAGCAGTACTTC. It codes for CASSFVRGEQYF.

In this sample, this clonotype turned up many times. The chain couples TRBV20-1 to TRBJ2-1; TRBD2 aligns across 15 bases. J was trimmed by 5 bases and V by 0 bases; bases with no gene match: 5. This CDR3 has 17 residues. Germline V CDR1 and CDR2: DFQATT, SNEGSKA (reference sequence). CDR3 sequence: CSARDRGLAGGHNEQFF. In nucleotides, the CDR3 is TGCAGTGCTAGAGATCGGGGACTAGCGGGAGGCCACAATGAGCAGTTCTTC.

V and J are TRBV20-1 and TRBJ2-3, with 12 bases identical to TRBD2. CDR1 DFQATT and CDR2 SNEGSKA come from the germline V gene (reference sequence). This CDR3 has 19 amino acids. V lost 0 bases and J lost 0; bases outside the gene matches: 10. The chain's CDR3 is CSARDNAASGRVSTDTQYF. The CDR3 nucleotides read TGCAGTGCTAGAGATAACGCGGCTAGCGGGAGGGTTAGCACAGATACGCAGTATTTT.

V and J are TRBV7-2 and TRBJ2-1, with TRBD2 as a possible D gene (6 bases). This CDR3 is 14 amino acids long. CDR1 is SGHTA, CDR2 FQGNSA, per germline. Trimming took off 9 bases at V and 0 bases at J, with 12 bases between the two ends. The CDR3 DNA is TGTGCCAGTGGAGGGTCCTTCTCCTACAATGAGCAGTTCTTC. Translated, it gives CASGGSFSYNEQFF.